A selection of T cell receptor beta chains follows, all from one sample in a study of shared clonotypes between healthy human individuals. Clones were sequenced by immunoSEQ multiplex PCR, and TCRdb holds only the in-frame ones, with some missing. The data contain about 580,000 clones, nearly 98% of them singletons. Sequencing was carried out using naive CD8+ T cells sorted from blood. These receptors originate from a man aged 30-40 years in good health. CDR3s include the opening cysteine and the closing phenylalanine or tryptophan. A D gene is named only where the DNA matches it firmly. A clone size is listed for some rows: how often the clone was seen (once, few, many), or a class if it is expanded.

. | TRBJ2-7 | TRBV6-1 | TRBD2 | CASSEPGLAGDKYEQYF | TGTGCCAGCAGTGAACCGGGACTAGCGGGAGACAAATACGAGCAGTACTTC
once | TRBJ2-7 | TRBV5-1 | TRBD1 | CASSSLPGGGRYEQYF | TGCGCCAGCAGCTCATTACCAGGGGGCGGACGTTACGAGCAGTACTTC
. | TRBJ1-1 | TRBV11-2 | . | CASSSTWGAFF | TGTGCCAGCAGCTCTACGTGGGGAGCTTTCTTT
. | TRBJ2-3 | TRBV4-1 | TRBD2 | CASSQFIAGGPRDTQYF | TGCGCCAGCAGCCAATTTATAGCGGGAGGGCCCAGGGATACGCAGTATTTT
. | TRBJ2-7 | TRBV6-5 | . | CASSYVGAYEQYF | TGTGCCAGCAGTTACGTGGGCGCCTACGAGCAGTACTTC
. | TRBJ2-3 | TRBV13 | TRBD2 | CASSLGTMEGDTQYF | TGTGCCAGCAGCTTGGGGACTATGGAGGGGGATACGCAGTATTTT
. | TRBJ2-7 | TRBV27 | . | CASSPAGLSYEQYF | TGTGCCAGCAGTCCTGCGGGGCTCTCCTACGAGCAGTACTTC
. | TRBJ2-1 | TRBV7-9 | TRBD2 | CASSLIAGFKDEQFF | TGTGCCAGCAGCTTAATAGCGGGATTCAAGGATGAGCAGTTCTTC
. | TRBJ2-2 | TRBV27 | . | CASSLARGNTGELFF | TGTGCCAGCAGTTTAGCCCGAGGCAACACCGGGGAGCTGTTTTTT
. | TRBJ1-5 | TRBV4-1 | . | CASSQVGQVSNQPQHF | TGCGCCAGCAGCCAAGTTGGTCAGGTTTCCAATCAGCCCCAGCATTTT
. | TRBJ2-7 | TRBV5-4 | . | CASSSTGYEQYF | TGTGCCAGCAGCTCGACAGGCTACGAGCAGTACTTC
once | TRBJ2-1 | TRBV6-6 | TRBD2 | CASNPRWLAGDNEQFF | TGTGCCAGCAATCCCCGGTGGCTAGCGGGAGACAATGAGCAGTTCTTC
once | TRBJ1-1 | TRBV11-2 | . | CASSDTTPLTEAFF | TGTGCCAGCAGCGATACTACGCCCCTCACTGAAGCTTTCTTT
. | TRBJ2-1 | TRBV27 | TRBD1 | CASSGTVSYNEQFF | TGTGCCAGCAGCGGGACAGTTTCCTACAATGAGCAGTTCTTC
. | TRBJ1-2 | TRBV6-5 | . | CASSYSGAYGYTF | TGTGCCAGCAGTTACTCAGGGGCCTATGGCTACACCTTC
. | TRBJ2-7 | TRBV9 | TRBD2 | CASSTSGTDYEQYF | TGTGCCAGCAGCACTAGCGGGACCGACTACGAGCAGTACTTC
. | TRBJ2-1 | TRBV6-1 | . | CAILLIPYNEQFF | TGTGCCATCCTTTTGATCCCGTACAATGAGCAGTTCTTC
. | TRBJ1-1 | TRBV10-3 | TRBD1 | CAISGNPEGQGTTEAFF | TGTGCCATCAGTGGGAACCCGGAGGGACAGGGGACCACTGAAGCTTTCTTT
. | TRBJ2-7 | TRBV7-2 | TRBD1 | CASSWDRDRAYEQYF | TGTGCCAGCAGCTGGGACCGGGACAGGGCCTACGAGCAGTACTTC
. | TRBJ1-3 | TRBV4-1 | . | CASSHDQRGTIYF | TGCGCCAGCAGCCACGATCAAAGAGGCACCATATATTTT
. | TRBJ2-7 | TRBV9 | . | CASSALPGVVPYEQYF | TGTGCCAGCAGCGCCCTCCCGGGGGTAGTCCCCTACGAGCAGTACTTC
. | TRBJ1-5 | TRBV28 | . | CASSFQGNQPQHF | TGTGCCAGCAGTTTCCAGGGCAATCAGCCCCAGCATTTT
. | TRBJ2-7 | TRBV18 | TRBD2 | CASSPQGLSGGYEQYF | TGTGCCAGCTCACCCCAGGGACTATCGGGCGGCTACGAGCAGTACTTC
. | TRBJ2-1 | TRBV11-3 | TRBD2 | CASSQRLAASYNEQFF | TGTGCCAGCAGCCAAAGACTAGCAGCCTCCTACAATGAGCAGTTCTTC
. | TRBJ1-5 | TRBV28 | . | CASSFGGRKNQPQHF | TGTGCCAGCAGTTTTGGGGGGAGGAAGAATCAGCCCCAGCATTTT
. | TRBJ2-7 | TRBV7-2 | . | CASSLGGYPGYEQYF | TGTGCCAGCAGCTTAGGAGGATACCCGGGCTACGAGCAGTACTTC
. | TRBJ2-7 | TRBV5-6 | . | CASSPGTVVEQYF | TGTGCCAGCAGCCCCGGGACTGTGGTGGAGCAGTACTTC
. | TRBJ2-7 | TRBV5-4 | TRBD2 | CASSPSTSGYEQYF | TGTGCCAGCAGCCCCTCGACTAGCGGGTACGAGCAGTACTTC
. | TRBJ1-5 | TRBV27 | TRBD1 | CASSYDRVTQPQHF | TGTGCCAGCAGTTACGACAGGGTTACTCAGCCCCAGCATTTT
. | TRBJ2-7 | TRBV11-2 | . | CASSFRVSRFGGTYEQYF | TGTGCCAGCAGCTTCCGGGTCTCCCGCTTTGGGGGAACCTACGAGCAGTACTTC
. | TRBJ2-1 | TRBV27 | TRBD1 | CASSLGTGDAYNEQFF | TGTGCCAGCAGTTTAGGGACAGGGGATGCCTACAATGAGCAGTTCTTC
once | TRBJ2-7 | TRBV27 | . | CASSPFGRIYEQYF | TGTGCCAGCAGTCCCTTCGGGAGAATCTACGAGCAGTACTTC
. | TRBJ2-1 | TRBV7-9 | TRBD2 | CASGDPASGSYGSYNEQFF | TGTGCCAGCGGGGACCCAGCTAGCGGGAGCTACGGGTCCTACAATGAGCAGTTCTTC
. | TRBJ2-1 | TRBV7-3 | TRBD2 | CASSFGTSKNEQFF | TGTGCCAGCAGCTTCGGGACTAGCAAGAATGAGCAGTTCTTC
. | TRBJ2-7 | TRBV5-6 | . | CASSWGTGEQYF | TGTGCCAGCAGCTGGGGGACGGGCGAGCAGTACTTC
. | TRBJ2-7 | TRBV27 | . | CASSLWNQGYEQYF | TGTGCCAGCAGTTTATGGAATCAGGGCTACGAGCAGTACTTC
. | TRBJ2-5 | TRBV6-5 | . | CASSYSAKETQYF | TGTGCCAGCAGTTACTCGGCCAAAGAGACCCAGTACTTC
. | TRBJ2-1 | TRBV13 | TRBD1 | CASSLSRQGPYNEQFF | TGTGCCAGCAGCCTATCCAGACAGGGCCCATACAATGAGCAGTTCTTC
. | TRBJ2-1 | TRBV11-2 | . | CASSLVGAGNEQFF | TGTGCCAGCAGCTTAGTGGGCGCGGGGAATGAGCAGTTCTTC
. | TRBJ1-2 | TRBV27 | . | CASSSSGSPGVYGYTF | TGTGCCAGCAGTTCTAGTGGCAGTCCCGGAGTCTATGGCTACACCTTC
. | TRBJ2-7 | TRBV30 | . | CAWSPGGGEQYF | TGTGCCTGGAGTCCAGGGGGGGGCGAGCAGTACTTC
. | TRBJ2-7 | TRBV7-9 | TRBD2 | CASSFPSGPSYEQYF | TGTGCCAGCAGCTTCCCTAGCGGGCCTTCCTACGAGCAGTACTTC
once | TRBJ1-2 | TRBV2 | . | CASSGSPGNYGYTF | TGTGCCAGCAGTGGATCCCCCGGTAACTATGGCTACACCTTC
. | TRBJ2-5 | TRBV9 | TRBD2 | CASSVSGAQETQYF | TGTGCCAGCAGCGTAAGCGGGGCCCAAGAGACCCAGTACTTC
. | TRBJ1-2 | TRBV9 | . | CASSVLGTSNYGYTF | TGTGCCAGCAGCGTACTGGGAACCTCTAACTATGGCTACACCTTC
. | TRBJ1-2 | TRBV7-3 | . | CASSLGTDYTF | TGTGCCAGCAGCTTAGGGACGGACTACACCTTC
once | TRBJ2-1 | TRBV7-8 | TRBD2 | CASSLVTSGRAYNEQFF | TGTGCCAGCAGCTTAGTGACTAGCGGGAGGGCCTACAATGAGCAGTTCTTC
. | TRBJ2-2 | TRBV7-8 | TRBD1 | CASSLGAGGMLTGELFF | TGTGCCAGCAGCTTAGGGGCAGGGGGTATGTTGACCGGGGAGCTGTTTTTT
. | TRBJ1-2 | TRBV6-1 | . | CASSELLTANGGTF | TGTGCCAGCAGTGAACTTTTGACGGCGAACGGGGGCACCTTC
once | TRBJ2-3 | TRBV5-1 | TRBD2 | CASSLGTSGSTDTQYF | TGCGCCAGCAGCTTGGGGACTAGCGGAAGCACAGATACGCAGTATTTT
. | TRBJ1-2 | TRBV7-9 | . | CASSSHRTYGYTF | TGTGCCAGCAGCTCCCACAGGACCTATGGCTACACCTTC
. | TRBJ1-1 | TRBV5-4 | . | CASSYGGTEAFF | TGTGCCAGCAGCTACGGAGGCACTGAAGCTTTCTTT
. | TRBJ1-3 | TRBV7-2 | TRBD1 | CATRGQGARNTIYF | TGTGCCACCAGAGGACAGGGGGCAAGAAACACCATATATTTT
. | TRBJ1-5 | TRBV6-6 | . | CASSSTVVNQPQHF | TGTGCCAGCAGTTCGACAGTTGTTAATCAGCCCCAGCATTTT
. | TRBJ1-2 | TRBV9 | . | CASSAPREKGYTF | TGTGCCAGCAGCGCCCCTCGTGAGAAAGGCTACACCTTC
. | TRBJ1-2 | TRBV2 | TRBD1 | CASSTNQQGSNYGYTF | TGTGCCAGCAGTACTAATCAACAGGGGTCTAACTATGGCTACACCTTC
. | TRBJ2-7 | TRBV5-1 | . | CASSLETLYEQYF | TGCGCCAGCAGCTTGGAGACTTTGTACGAGCAGTACTTC
. | TRBJ2-7 | TRBV7-2 | . | CASGPTVAYEQYF | TGTGCCAGCGGACCGACAGTAGCCTACGAGCAGTACTTC
. | TRBJ1-1 | TRBV4-1 | . | CASSFGDLGGHTEAFF | TGCGCCAGCAGCTTCGGAGATCTGGGTGGGCACACTGAAGCTTTCTTT